The clone carrying this T cell receptor (beta chain) was detected ten times or more. Its antigen is unidentified. The source of the sample is a study of spatial heterogeneity in lung cancer. General study points: The study found ubiquitous expanded tumor TCRs in blood more at resection than follow-up.

In TCRdb, the 5' RACE reads were re-called with MiXCR into one record per CDR3 protein. This table has 25,000 or so distinct CDR3 sequences, around 6% appearing once. The time point was: blood at routine non-recurrence follow-up after resection. Material for sequencing was whole RNA from tumor, nontumor lung or frozen PBMC, left unsorted. V was shortened by 2 bases and J by 10 bases, with 12 bases between the two germline ends. Germline values: CDR1 SGHTA, CDR2 FQGNSA. The CDR3 is made up of 14 amino acids. This chain joins TRBV7-2 and TRBJ1-6, with D perhaps TRBD1 (5 bases). The material was PBMCs, obtained at follow-up. The TCR was taken from a male donor with early-stage non-small cell lung cancer. The CDR3 sequence: CASSLPPGNSPLHF. The CDR3 DNA reads TGTGCCAGCAGCTTACCCCCAGGGAACTCACCCCTCCACTTT.